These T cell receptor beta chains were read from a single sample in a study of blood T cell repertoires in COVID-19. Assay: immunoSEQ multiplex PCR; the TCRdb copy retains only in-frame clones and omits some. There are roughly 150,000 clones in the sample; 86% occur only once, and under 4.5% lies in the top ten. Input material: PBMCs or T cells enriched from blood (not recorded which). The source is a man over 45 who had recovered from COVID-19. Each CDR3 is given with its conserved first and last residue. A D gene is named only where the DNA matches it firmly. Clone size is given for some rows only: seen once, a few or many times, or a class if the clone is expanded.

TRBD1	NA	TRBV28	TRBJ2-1	TGTGCCAGCAGTTCTACAGGGGGCGCCGGCTTAGTTTCCTACAATGAGCAGTTCTTC	CASSSTGGAGLVSYNEQFF
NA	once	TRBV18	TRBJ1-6	TGTGCCAGCTCACTGTCAGGGGCGTTCGATTCACCCCTCCACTTT	CASSLSGAFDSPLHF
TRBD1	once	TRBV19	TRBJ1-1	TGTGCCAGTAGGACAGGGGATCACACTGAAGCTTTCTTT	CASRTGDHTEAFF
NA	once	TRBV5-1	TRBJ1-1	TGCGCCAGCAGTCTCCTCTCGGCAGGGAAGGGCACTGAAGCTTTCTTT	CASSLLSAGKGTEAFF
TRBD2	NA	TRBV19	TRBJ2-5	TGTGCCAGTAGTATGCGTAGGGAGGGGACCCAGTACTTC	CASSMRREGTQYF
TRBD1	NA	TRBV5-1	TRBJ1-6	TGCGCCAGCAGCTCGATGGGACAGGGGGATTCACCCCTCCACTTT	CASSSMGQGDSPLHF
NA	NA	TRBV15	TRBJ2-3	TGTGCCACCGGGGGGACCGGTGGCACAGATACGCAGTATTTT	CATGGTGGTDTQYF
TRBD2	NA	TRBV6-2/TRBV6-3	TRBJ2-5	TGTGCCAGCAGTCCGGGACTAGCGGGAGGAGAGACCCAGTACTTC	CASSPGLAGGETQYF
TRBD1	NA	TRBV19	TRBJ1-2	TGTGCCAGTAGTATAGGCCACAGGGGTGGTGGCTACACCTTC	CASSIGHRGGGYTF
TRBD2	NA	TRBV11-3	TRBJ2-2	TGTGCCAGCAGCTCGGGCGGGAGGTCCGGGGAGCTGTTTTTT	CASSSGGRSGELFF
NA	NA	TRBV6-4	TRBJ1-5	TGTGCCAGCAGTGAACGGGAACATCAGCCCCAGCATTTT	CASSEREHQPQHF
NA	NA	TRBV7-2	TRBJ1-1	TGTGCCAGCAGCGTAGACAGGAGGAACACTGAAGCTTTCTTT	CASSVDRRNTEAFF
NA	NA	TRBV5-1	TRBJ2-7	TGCGCCAGCAGCTCCGGGACAAACTACGAGCAGTACTTC	CASSSGTNYEQYF
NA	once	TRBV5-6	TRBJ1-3	TGTGCCAGCAGCCCGGGGAGGTCGCTAAACACCATATATTTT	CASSPGRSLNTIYF
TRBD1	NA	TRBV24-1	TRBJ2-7	TGTGCCACCAGTGAGGGGACAGTCGGCTACGAGCAGTACTTC	CATSEGTVGYEQYF
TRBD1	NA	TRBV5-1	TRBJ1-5	TGCGCCAGCAGCACCTATCCAGGGGGCTCTCAGCCCCAGCATTTT	CASSTYPGGSQPQHF
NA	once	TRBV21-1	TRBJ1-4	TGTGCCAGCAGCAAAGGACAGGGGGCGCGGGGAACTAATGAAAAACTGTTTTTT	CASSKGQGARGTNEKLFF
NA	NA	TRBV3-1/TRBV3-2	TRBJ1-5	TGTGCCAGCAGCCAAGCAAGCGGGAGGAGCAATCAGCCCCAGCATTTT	CASSQASGRSNQPQHF
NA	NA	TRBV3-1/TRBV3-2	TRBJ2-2	TGTGCCAGCAGCCAAGTGGGGCCGAAGCGAGGCGGGGAGCTGTTTTTT	CASSQVGPKRGGELFF
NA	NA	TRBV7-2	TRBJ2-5	TGTGCCAGCAGCCTTTCTCGGTACCAAGAGACCCAGTACTTC	CASSLSRYQETQYF
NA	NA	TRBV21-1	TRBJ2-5	TGTGCCAGCAGCAGGCGGGACAGAAAGACCCAGTACTTC	CASSRRDRKTQYF
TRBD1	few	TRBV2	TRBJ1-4	TGTGCCAGCAGGGAGCTGACAGGGGAAGCAGAAAAACTGTTTTTT	CASRELTGEAEKLFF
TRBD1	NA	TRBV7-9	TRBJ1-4	TGTGCCAGCAGCTCACGACAGGGAGTCGTTGAAAAACTGTTTTTT	CASSSRQGVVEKLFF
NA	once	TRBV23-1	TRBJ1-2	TGCGCCAGCAGTCAATCTGGCAGGGTCCGCTACACCTTC	CASSQSGRVRYTF
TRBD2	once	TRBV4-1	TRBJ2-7	TGCGCCAGCAGCCAAGAAGGATCTGTAGCGGGAGAGGCATACGAGCAGTACTTC	CASSQEGSVAGEAYEQYF
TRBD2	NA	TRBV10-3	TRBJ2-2	TGTGCCACCCGACCCTTTAGCGGGGTGGGCACCGGGGAGCTGTTTTTT	CATRPFSGVGTGELFF
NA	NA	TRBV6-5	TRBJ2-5	TGTGCCAGCAGGAACCGGGAGACCCAGTACTTC	CASRNRETQYF
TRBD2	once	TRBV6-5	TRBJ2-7	TGTGCCAGCAGGGGGCGGACTAGCGGAAATTACGAGCAGTACTTC	CASRGRTSGNYEQYF
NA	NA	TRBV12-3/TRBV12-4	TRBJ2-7	TGTGCCAGCAGTTTTACGGTTTACGAGCAGTACTTC	CASSFTVYEQYF
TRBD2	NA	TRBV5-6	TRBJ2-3	TGTGCCAGCAGCTGGCGGGGGTCATGGGGTAGCACAGATACGCAGTATTTT	CASSWRGSWGSTDTQYF
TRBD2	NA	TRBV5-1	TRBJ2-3	TGCGCCAGCAGCGGCGGGAGGAGCACAGATACGCAGTATTTT	CASSGGRSTDTQYF